Listed here are 30 T cell receptor beta chains from one sample, sequenced in a study of T cell responses to AZD1222 COVID-19 vaccine. Clones were sequenced by immunoSEQ multiplex PCR, and TCRdb holds only the in-frame ones, with some missing. This repertoire shows about 66,000 clones, around 89% found once; its top ten account for roughly 4.9%. The sample in question was peripheral blood, obtained 28 days after the second dose of the MenACWY control vaccine. Every receptor here comes from an adult who received the MenACWY meningococcal vaccine as a control.

This clone was found a few times. The V call is TRBV5-5, the J call TRBJ1-6; no clear D. The CDR3 length is 14 residues. The V and J ends lost 0 bases and 7 bases respectively, with 8 bases between them. Germline assignment: CDR1 SGHKS and CDR2 YYEKEE (reference sequence). CDR3 nucleotides: TGTGCCAGCAGCTTGGTCGAAGGGAATTCACCCCTCCACTTT. Translating gives CASSLVEGNSPLHF.

The V call is TRBV7-2, the J call TRBJ2-1; 7 nucleotides match TRBD2. Trimming at V came to 1 base and at J to 4 bases, leaving 10 bases not matched to a gene. The CDR3 is 17 amino acids. Germline V lookup: CDR1 SGHTA, CDR2 FQGNSA. Written as DNA, the CDR3 is TGTGCCAGCAGCTTAGTGCTTACGGGAGGAAAGTACAATGAGCAGTTCTTC. Translated, it gives CASSLVLTGGKYNEQFF.

This chain uses TRBV2 with TRBJ2-1; D call uncertain. This CDR3 contains 13 residues. Germline V gene data show CDR1 as SNHLY and CDR2 as FYNNEI. V lost 2 bases and J lost 11, with 13 bases in between. The CDR3 DNA follows: TGTGCCAGCAGTGAAATAATCGTGAATCAGCAGTTCTTC. Translation gives CASSEIIVNQQFF.

This sequence joins TRBV5-1 and TRBJ2-7, with TRBD2 as a possible D gene (5 bases). From germline, CDR1 is SGHRS and CDR2 YFSETQ. CDR3 length equals 12 residues. Deletions cut 2 bases from V and 6 bases from J, with 9 bases between. The CDR3 DNA sequence: TGCGCCAGCAGCTTTTTCGAGGGCGAGCAGTACTTC. Amino acids: CASSFFEGEQYF.

This clone has a single count. The genes are TRBV29-1 and TRBJ2-1; 8 bases agree with TRBD2. V lost 8 bases to trimming and J lost 0 bases; unmatched junction nucleotides: 12. The CDR3 sequence is 16 residues long. Germline V gene data show CDR1 as SQVTM and CDR2 as ANQGSEA. The CDR3 reads CSSTQPSGSSYNEQFF. The CDR3 DNA reads as TGCAGCTCCACCCAACCAAGCGGGAGCTCCTACAATGAGCAGTTCTTC.

This clone has a single count. This chain uses TRBV28 with TRBJ2-2; 10 bases line up with TRBD2. Germline V lookup: CDR1 MDHEN, CDR2 SYDVKM. The ends lost 8 bases at V and 0 bases at J; junction bases unmatched: 3. The CDR3 consists of 15 residues. The CDR3 spells CASASGGANTGELFF. The CDR3 DNA is TGTGCCAGCGCGAGCGGGGGGGCGAACACCGGGGAGCTGTTTTTT.

This chain joins TRBV5-1 and TRBJ1-2; maybe TRBD1 (5 bases). V lost 0 bases and J lost 6, with 12 bases in between. CDR1 and CDR2 from the germline V gene are SGHRS and YFSETQ. This CDR3 contains 14 residues. The CDR3 spells CASSLDAGVNGYTF. In DNA, the CDR3 is TGCGCCAGCAGCTTGGATGCGGGGGTCAATGGCTACACCTTC.

The chain links TRBV11-2 to TRBJ2-1; D is uncertain. Germline-derived CDR1 and CDR2 are SGHAT and FQNNGV. V dropped 1 base and J dropped 4 bases, with 5 bases sitting between them. The CDR3 has 13 amino acids. The CDR3 DNA reads TGTGCCAGCAGCTTAGGAGAATACAATGAGCAGTTCTTC. Translated: CASSLGEYNEQFF. Full variable domain (remainder filled in from reference TRBV11-2 and TRBJ2-1): EAGVAQSPRYKIIEKRQSVAFWCNPISGHATLYWYQQILGQGPKLLIQFQNNGVVDDSQLPKDRFSAERLKGVDSTLKIQPAKLEDSAVYLCASSLGEYNEQFFGPGTRLTVL.

The chain is built from TRBV11-2 and TRBJ2-7, with D possibly being TRBD1 or TRBD2 (5 bases each). V was clipped by 4 bases and J by 2 bases, with 12 bases between them. The CDR3 spans 14 residues. The germline V gene has CDR1 SGHAT and CDR2 FQNNGV. The CDR3 protein is CASSSLRDPYEQYF. In nucleotides, the CDR3 is TGTGCCAGCAGCTCCTTACGGGACCCCTACGAGCAGTACTTC.

V and J are TRBV2 and TRBJ1-2; 7 positions match TRBD1. V lost 10 bases, J lost 8 bases, and 13 bases stayed unmatched. Germline V gene data show CDR1 as SNHLY and CDR2 as FYNNEI. The CDR3 covers 13 residues. This CDR3 reads CATRRQGVRGYTF. CDR3 sequence (DNA): TGTGCCACCCGGCGACAGGGAGTAAGGGGCTACACCTTC.

The rearrangement links TRBV18 to TRBJ1-2; 7 bases fit TRBD1. V lost 3 bases and J lost 12; bases outside the gene matches: 10. Germline V lookup: CDR1 KGHSH, CDR2 LQKENI. The CDR3 totals 13 residues. The CDR3 protein is CASSPGQRYSNTF. CDR3 bases: TGTGCCAGCTCACCGGGACAGAGGTATTCTAACACCTTC.

The rearrangement links TRBV18 to TRBJ1-5; 9 bases fit TRBD1. CDR1 and CDR2 from the germline V gene are KGHSH and LQKENI. This CDR3 has 16 amino acids. Trimming took 2 bases from V and 3 from J; bases not matched to a gene: 5. CDR3 region: CASSPSTGGANQPQHF. CDR3 bases: TGTGCCAGCTCACCATCGACAGGGGGTGCCAATCAGCCCCAGCATTTT.

J is TRBJ2-3 and V is TRBV5-1; D is perhaps TRBD2 (5 bases). CDR1 SGHRS and CDR2 YFSETQ come from the germline V gene. Trimming removed 4 bases from V and 1 base from J, with 19 bases in between. This CDR3 region has 17 residues. This chain's CDR3 is CASSPTPSGRGTDTQYF. DNA for the CDR3: TGCGCCAGCAGCCCGACCCCAAGCGGAAGGGGCACAGATACGCAGTATTTT.

This chain joins TRBV6-5 and TRBJ1-2; D is ambiguous. Germline V gene lookup returns CDR1 MNHEY and CDR2 SVGAGI. Deletions cut 6 bases from V and 0 bases from J, with 14 bases between. This CDR3 has 15 residues. As DNA, the CDR3 is TGTGCCAGCAGCGACGAAAGAGGAGCTAACTATGGCTACACCTTC. Protein: CASSDERGANYGYTF.

The V and J genes are TRBV5-4 and TRBJ1-2, with 11 bases aligning to TRBD1. J was trimmed by 1 base and V by 4 bases; bases with no gene match: 6. The CDR3 runs 16 residues. Germline V CDR1 and CDR2: SGHNT, YYREEE (reference sequence). The CDR3 reads CASSHGQGAFNYGYTF. CDR3 in DNA: TGTGCCAGCAGCCACGGACAGGGGGCTTTTAACTATGGCTACACCTTC.

The chain is built from TRBV15 and TRBJ1-6; weak D call: TRBD1 (6 bases). The CDR3 spans 15 residues. Germline CDR1 reads LNHNV; CDR2 reads YYDKDF (reference sequence). Deletions cut 5 bases from V and 9 bases from J, with 17 bases between. As DNA, the CDR3 is TGTGCCACCAGCTACCCCAGGGGTGGGACTTCACCCCTCCACTTT. It yields the protein CATSYPRGGTSPLHF.

The chain recombines TRBV21-1 with TRBJ2-2; TRBD2 reflects the table's D call only, with no check against the DNA. TRBV21-1 is deemed a pseudogene. The CDR3 consists of 14 residues. This chain's CDR3 is CASRRPPGTGELFF. CDR3 sequence (DNA): TGTGCCAGCAGAAGGCCCCCGGGGACCGGGGAGCTGTTTTTT.

This clone came up once. The J gene is TRBJ1-3, the V gene TRBV4-3; no firm D call. CDR3 length: 13 residues. From germline, CDR1 is LGHNA and CDR2 YSLEER. V was shortened by 0 bases and J by 5 bases, with 5 bases between the two germline ends. DNA for the CDR3: TGCGCCAGCAGCCAAGACAGGCGAAACACCATATATTTT. Residues: CASSQDRRNTIYF.

This sequence joins TRBV28 and TRBJ1-1; D remains ambiguous. This CDR3 comprises 15 residues. Trimming stripped 3 bases from V and 10 bases from J, with 21 bases between. Germline V lookup: CDR1 MDHEN, CDR2 SYDVKM. This CDR3 reads CASSFAGMGIGLAFF. The CDR3, as DNA: TGTGCCAGCAGTTTTGCTGGAATGGGAATTGGTTTAGCTTTCTTT.

V usage is TRBV24-1 and J usage is TRBJ1-3, with D hard to call. This CDR3 spans 15 amino acids. V dropped 5 bases and J dropped 0 bases, with 10 bases sitting between them. The V gene's germline CDR1 is KGHDR and CDR2 SFDVKD. The CDR3 region is CATSASQDSGNTIYF. CDR3 sequence (DNA): TGTGCCACCAGTGCTTCGCAGGACTCTGGAAACACCATATATTTT.

V gene TRBV4-1 combines with J gene TRBJ1-1; D uncertain. CDR3 length: 17 residues. Trimming cost V 2 bases and J 0 bases, with 16 bases left between them. Germline CDR1 reads MGHRA; CDR2 reads YSYEKL. The CDR3 reads CASSQRVVGSMNTEAFF. CDR3 nucleotide sequence: TGCGCCAGCAGCCAACGTGTCGTCGGGTCCATGAACACTGAAGCTTTCTTT.

In regard to this clone: Distinct nucleotide sequences in the sample also encode this CDR3. The CDR3 nucleotides are TGTGCCAGCAGTTACTCGCCAGGGGACTATGGCTACACCTTC. Translated: CASSYSPGDYGYTF. The chain employs TRBV6-5 and TRBJ1-2; TRBD1 might be the D (6 bases). CDR1 and CDR2 (germline): MNHEY, SVGAGI. The germline V and J ends were trimmed by 0 bases and 3 bases, with 8 bases remaining between them. The CDR3 consists of 14 residues.

The rearrangement links TRBV7-2 to TRBJ2-7, with 8 bases that match TRBD1. CDR1 and CDR2 from the germline V gene are SGHTA and FQGNSA. J was trimmed by 1 base and V by 6 bases; bases with no gene match: 2. The CDR3 contains 13 residues. The CDR3 reads CASSRTGSYEQYF. CDR3 bases: TGTGCCAGCAGTCGGACAGGGTCCTACGAGCAGTACTTC.

V is TRBV24-1 and J is TRBJ2-3, with 10 bases fitting TRBD1. The CDR3 loop spans 16 amino acids. Per the germline V gene, CDR1 is KGHDR and CDR2 is SFDVKD. V was clipped by 2 bases and J by 4 bases; unmatched bases: 5. CDR3 sequence reads: CATSDSGTGEADTQYF. In DNA form, the CDR3 reads TGTGCCACCAGTGATTCCGGGACAGGGGAAGCAGATACGCAGTATTTT.

This sequence joins TRBV28 and TRBJ2-2; no reliable D call. With 5 bases removed from V and 0 bases from J, the gap between germline ends came to 10 bases. Germline loops: CDR1 MDHEN, CDR2 SYDVKM. This CDR3 has 15 amino acids. The DNA of the CDR3 is TGTGCCAGCAGTCTGCGGCAGTCGAACACCGGGGAGCTGTTTTTT. This codes for CASSLRQSNTGELFF. The variable domain in full, with the rest retrieved from reference TRBV28 and TRBJ2-2, is DVKVTQSSRYLVKRTGEKVFLECVQDMDHENMFWYRQDPGLGLRLIYFSYDVKMKEKGDIPEGYSVSREKKERFSLILESASTNQTSMYLCASSLRQSNTGELFFGEGSRLTVL.

V usage is TRBV19 and J usage is TRBJ1-2; D gene ambiguous. Trimming pared 2 bases from V and 5 bases from J, leaving 18 bases between. The germline CDR1 and CDR2 sequences are LNHDA and SQIVND (reference sequence). CDR3 length: 16 amino acids. CDR3 nucleotide sequence: TGTGCCAGTAGTATACGTCAAGACGCCCGGGAGTATGGCTACACCTTC. Residues: CASSIRQDAREYGYTF.

V and J are TRBV4-3 and TRBJ2-2, with TRBD1 identical over 7 bases. V lost 4 bases and J lost 6; bases outside the gene matches: 8. Germline CDR1 reads LGHNA; CDR2 reads YSLEER. This CDR3 region has 15 residues. This CDR3 is CASSRGDRAAGELFF. For the CDR3, the DNA is TGCGCCAGCAGCCGGGGCGACAGGGCGGCCGGGGAGCTGTTTTTT.

V usage is TRBV6-5 and J usage is TRBJ1-5, with D unclear. The germline V gene has CDR1 MNHEY and CDR2 SVGAGI. The CDR3 covers 14 residues. The ends were cut back, 3 bases at V and 1 base at J, with 7 bases in the middle. CDR3 loop: CASSYDSSNQPQHF. The CDR3 DNA sequence: TGTGCCAGCAGTTATGACTCCAGCAATCAGCCCCAGCATTTT.

This clone was observed a single time. The chain uses TRBV18 and TRBJ2-5; 9 nucleotides match TRBD1. Germline V CDR1 and CDR2: KGHSH, LQKENI. The J segment lost 5 bases and the V segment lost 2 bases, leaving 9 bases of the junction unmatched. The CDR3 sequence is 16 residues long. The CDR3 sequence: CASSPGLQGARETQYF. CDR3 coding DNA: TGTGCCAGCTCACCAGGGCTACAGGGGGCGCGGGAGACCCAGTACTTC.

The rearrangement links TRBV28 to TRBJ1-1; D may be TRBD1 (6 bases). V was cut by 4 bases and J by 5 bases, with 14 bases left in between. The CDR3 runs to 14 residues. CDR1 and CDR2 from the germline V gene are MDHEN and SYDVKM. The CDR3 region has the DNA TGTGCCAGCAGTTCCGGGGGCGCAGTAACTGAAGCTTTCTTT. It yields the protein CASSSGGAVTEAFF.